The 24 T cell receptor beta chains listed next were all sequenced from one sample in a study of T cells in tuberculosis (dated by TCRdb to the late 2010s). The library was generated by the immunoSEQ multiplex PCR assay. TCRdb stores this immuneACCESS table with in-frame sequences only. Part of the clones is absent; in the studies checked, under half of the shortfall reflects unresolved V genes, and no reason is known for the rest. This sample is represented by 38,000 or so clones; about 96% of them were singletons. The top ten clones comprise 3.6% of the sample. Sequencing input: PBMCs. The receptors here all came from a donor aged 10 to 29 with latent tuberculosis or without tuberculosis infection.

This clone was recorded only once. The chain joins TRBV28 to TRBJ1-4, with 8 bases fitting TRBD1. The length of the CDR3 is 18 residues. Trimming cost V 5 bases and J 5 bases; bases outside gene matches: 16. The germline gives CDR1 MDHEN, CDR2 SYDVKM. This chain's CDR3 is CASSPPQGAHGWNEKLFF. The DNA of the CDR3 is TGTGCCAGCAGTCCCCCGCAGGGGGCGCATGGCTGGAATGAAAAACTGTTTTTT.

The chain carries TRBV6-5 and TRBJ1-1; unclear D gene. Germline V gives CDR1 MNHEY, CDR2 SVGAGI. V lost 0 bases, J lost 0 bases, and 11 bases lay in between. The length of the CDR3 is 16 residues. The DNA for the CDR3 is TGTGCCAGCAGTTACTCGTGGAGGAGGGTGAACACTGAAGCTTTCTTT. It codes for CASSYSWRRVNTEAFF.

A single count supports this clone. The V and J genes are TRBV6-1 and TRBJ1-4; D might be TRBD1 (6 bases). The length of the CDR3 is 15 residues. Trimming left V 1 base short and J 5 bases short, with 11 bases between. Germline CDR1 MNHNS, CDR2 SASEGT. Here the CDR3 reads CASSEVGQRNEKLFF. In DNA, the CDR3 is TGTGCCAGCAGTGAAGTTGGACAGAGGAATGAAAAACTGTTTTTT.

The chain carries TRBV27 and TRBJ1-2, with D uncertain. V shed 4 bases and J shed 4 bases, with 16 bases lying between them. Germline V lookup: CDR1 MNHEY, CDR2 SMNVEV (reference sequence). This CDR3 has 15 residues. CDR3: CASSSGGSLGYGYTF. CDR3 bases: TGTGCCAGCAGTTCAGGAGGGTCTCTGGGCTATGGCTACACCTTC.

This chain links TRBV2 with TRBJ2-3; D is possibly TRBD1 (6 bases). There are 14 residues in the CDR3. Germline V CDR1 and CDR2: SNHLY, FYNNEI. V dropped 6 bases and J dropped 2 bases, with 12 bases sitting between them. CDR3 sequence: CASRHDRYTDTQYF. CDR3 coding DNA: TGTGCCAGCAGGCACGACAGGTACACAGATACGCAGTATTTT.

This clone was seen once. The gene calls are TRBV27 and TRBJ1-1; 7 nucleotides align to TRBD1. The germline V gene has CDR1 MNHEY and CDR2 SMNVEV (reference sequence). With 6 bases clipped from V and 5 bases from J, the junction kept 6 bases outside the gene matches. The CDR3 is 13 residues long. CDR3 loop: CASRQGVWTEAFF. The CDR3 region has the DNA TGTGCCAGCAGGCAGGGGGTATGGACTGAAGCTTTCTTT.

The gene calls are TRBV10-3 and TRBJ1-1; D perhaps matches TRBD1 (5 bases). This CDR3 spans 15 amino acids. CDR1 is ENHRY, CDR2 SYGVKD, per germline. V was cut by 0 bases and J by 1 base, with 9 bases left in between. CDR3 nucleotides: TGTGCCATCAGTGAGTCCAGGGTGGCGAACACTGAAGCTTTCTTT. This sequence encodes CAISESRVANTEAFF.

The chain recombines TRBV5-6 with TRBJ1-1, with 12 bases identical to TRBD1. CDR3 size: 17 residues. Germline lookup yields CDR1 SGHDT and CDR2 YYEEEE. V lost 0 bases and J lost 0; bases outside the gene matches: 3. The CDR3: CASSLVGQGALNTEAFF. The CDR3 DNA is TGTGCCAGCAGCTTGGTGGGACAGGGGGCTCTGAACACTGAAGCTTTCTTT.

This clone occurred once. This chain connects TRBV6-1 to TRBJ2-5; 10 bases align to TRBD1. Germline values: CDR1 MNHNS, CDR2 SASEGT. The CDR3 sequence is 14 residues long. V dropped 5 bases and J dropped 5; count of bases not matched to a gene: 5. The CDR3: CASSLGTGVETQYF. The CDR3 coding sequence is TGTGCCAGCAGTCTAGGGACAGGGGTGGAGACCCAGTACTTC.

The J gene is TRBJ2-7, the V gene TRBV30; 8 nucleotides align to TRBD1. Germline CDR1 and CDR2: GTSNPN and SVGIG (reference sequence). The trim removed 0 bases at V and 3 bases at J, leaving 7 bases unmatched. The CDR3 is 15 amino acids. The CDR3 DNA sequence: TGTGCCTGGAGTGTCGGTGGGACAGGACACTACGAGCAGTACTTC. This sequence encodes CAWSVGGTGHYEQYF. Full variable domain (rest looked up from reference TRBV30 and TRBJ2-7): SQTIHQWPATLVQPVGSPLSLECTVEGTSNPNLYWYRQAAGRGLQLLFYSVGIGQISSEVPQNLSASRPQDRQFILSSKKLLLSDSGFYLCAWSVGGTGHYEQYFGPGTRLTVT.

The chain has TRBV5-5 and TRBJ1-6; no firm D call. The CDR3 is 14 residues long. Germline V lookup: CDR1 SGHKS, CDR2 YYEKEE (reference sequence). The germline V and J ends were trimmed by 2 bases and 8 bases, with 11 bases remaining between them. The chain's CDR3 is CASSFLAGDSPLHF. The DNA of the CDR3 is TGTGCCAGCAGCTTCCTGGCAGGTGATTCACCCCTCCACTTT. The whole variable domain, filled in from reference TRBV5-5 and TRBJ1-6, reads DAGVTQSPTHLIKTRGQQVTLRCSPISGHKSVSWYQQVLGQGPQFIFQYYEKEERGRGNFPDRFSARQFPNYSSELNVNALLLGDSALYLCASSFLAGDSPLHFGNGTRLTVT.

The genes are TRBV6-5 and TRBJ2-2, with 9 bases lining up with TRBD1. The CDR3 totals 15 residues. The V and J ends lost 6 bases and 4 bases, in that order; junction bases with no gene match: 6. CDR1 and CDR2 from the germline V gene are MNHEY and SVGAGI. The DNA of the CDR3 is TGTGCCAGCAGAATAGGACAGGGGCGCACCGGGGAGCTGTTTTTT. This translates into CASRIGQGRTGELFF.

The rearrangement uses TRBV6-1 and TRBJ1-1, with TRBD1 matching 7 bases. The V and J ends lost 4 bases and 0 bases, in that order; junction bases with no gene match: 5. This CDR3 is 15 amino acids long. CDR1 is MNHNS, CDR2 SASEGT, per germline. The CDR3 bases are TGTGCCAGCAGTGTATGGGGACAGATGAACACTGAAGCTTTCTTT. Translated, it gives CASSVWGQMNTEAFF.

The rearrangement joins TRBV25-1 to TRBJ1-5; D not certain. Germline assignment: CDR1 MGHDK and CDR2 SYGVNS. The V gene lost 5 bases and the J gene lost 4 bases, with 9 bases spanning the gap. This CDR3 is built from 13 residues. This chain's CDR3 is CASSSYLNQPQHF. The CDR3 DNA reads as TGTGCCAGCAGTTCGTATTTGAATCAGCCCCAGCATTTT.

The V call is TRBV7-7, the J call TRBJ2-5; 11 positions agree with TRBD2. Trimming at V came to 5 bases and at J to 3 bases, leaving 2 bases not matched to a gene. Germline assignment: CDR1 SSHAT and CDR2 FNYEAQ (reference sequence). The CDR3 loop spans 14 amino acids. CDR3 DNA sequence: TGTGCCAGCAGCCCGGGACTAGCGGAAGAGACCCAGTACTTC. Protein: CASSPGLAEETQYF.

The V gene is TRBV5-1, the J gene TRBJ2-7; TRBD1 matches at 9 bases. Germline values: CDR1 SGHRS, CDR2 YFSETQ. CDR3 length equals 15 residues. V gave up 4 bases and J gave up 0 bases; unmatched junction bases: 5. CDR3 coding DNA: TGCGCCAGCAGCCCGGGACAGGGACTCTCCTACGAGCAGTACTTC. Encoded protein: CASSPGQGLSYEQYF.

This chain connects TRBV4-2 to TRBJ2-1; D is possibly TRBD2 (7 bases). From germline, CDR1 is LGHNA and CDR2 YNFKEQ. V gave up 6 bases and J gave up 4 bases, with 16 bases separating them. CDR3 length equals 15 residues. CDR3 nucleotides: TGTGCCAGCAGAGCGAGGGGGGGAATTTACAATGAGCAGTTCTTC. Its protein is CASRARGGIYNEQFF.

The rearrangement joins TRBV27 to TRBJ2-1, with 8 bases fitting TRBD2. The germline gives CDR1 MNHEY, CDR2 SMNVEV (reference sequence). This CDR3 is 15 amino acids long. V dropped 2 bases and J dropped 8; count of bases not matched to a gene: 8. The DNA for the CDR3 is TGTGCCAGCAGTTTAACAAGCGGGGGCATGGATGAGCAGTTCTTC. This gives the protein CASSLTSGGMDEQFF.

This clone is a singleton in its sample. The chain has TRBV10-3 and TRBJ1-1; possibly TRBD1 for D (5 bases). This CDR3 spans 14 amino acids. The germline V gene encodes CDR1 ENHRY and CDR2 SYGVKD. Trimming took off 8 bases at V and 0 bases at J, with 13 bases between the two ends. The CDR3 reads CAIALTEMNTEAFF. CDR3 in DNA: TGTGCCATCGCTTTGACAGAAATGAACACTGAAGCTTTCTTT.

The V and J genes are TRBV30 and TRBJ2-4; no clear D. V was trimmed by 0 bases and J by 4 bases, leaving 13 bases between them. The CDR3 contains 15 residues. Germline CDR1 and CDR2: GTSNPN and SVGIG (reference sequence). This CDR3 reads CAWSVIHMTKNIQYF. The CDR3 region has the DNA TGTGCCTGGAGTGTTATTCACATGACAAAAAACATTCAGTACTTC.

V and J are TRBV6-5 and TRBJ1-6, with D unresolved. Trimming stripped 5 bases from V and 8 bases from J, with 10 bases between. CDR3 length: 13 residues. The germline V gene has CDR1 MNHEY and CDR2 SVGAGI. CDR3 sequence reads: CASSDRTHSPLHF. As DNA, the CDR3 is TGTGCCAGCAGTGACCGGACTCATTCACCCCTCCACTTT.

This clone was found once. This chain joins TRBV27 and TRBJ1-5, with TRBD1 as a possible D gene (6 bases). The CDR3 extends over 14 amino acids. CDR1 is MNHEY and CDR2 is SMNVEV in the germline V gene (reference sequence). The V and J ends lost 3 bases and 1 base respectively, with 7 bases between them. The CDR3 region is CASSLQGSNQPQHF. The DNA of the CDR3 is TGTGCCAGCAGTTTGCAGGGGAGCAATCAGCCCCAGCATTTT.

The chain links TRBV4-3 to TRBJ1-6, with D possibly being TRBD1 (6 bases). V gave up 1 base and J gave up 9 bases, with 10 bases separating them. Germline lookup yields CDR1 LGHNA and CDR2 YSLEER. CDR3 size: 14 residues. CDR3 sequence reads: CASSQGAGVSPLHF. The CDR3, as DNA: TGCGCCAGCAGCCAAGGGGCAGGGGTTTCACCCCTCCACTTT.

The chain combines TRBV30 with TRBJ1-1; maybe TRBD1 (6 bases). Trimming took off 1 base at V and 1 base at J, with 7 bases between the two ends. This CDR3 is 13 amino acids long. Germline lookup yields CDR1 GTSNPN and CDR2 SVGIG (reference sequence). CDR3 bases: TGTGCCTGGAGTGCGGGACAGAACACTGAAGCTTTCTTT. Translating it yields CAWSAGQNTEAFF.